Below, one T cell receptor beta chain is given with its context. These data originate in a study of cytomegalovirus exposure and HLA in healthy donors. In the PCR, 60 Vbeta and 13 Jbeta primers were used. TCRdb keeps only in-frame clones here, not all; method: immunoSEQ multiplex PCR. The table includes approximately 110,000 clones, 60% to 80% detected once. The germline CDR1 and CDR2 sequences are SGDLS and YYNGEE. With 4 bases clipped from V and 4 bases from J, the junction kept 8 bases outside the gene matches. The CDR3 consists of 16 residues. This clonotype originated in a woman between 35 and 50 years old in good health and CMV-seropositive. The sequenced sample was PBMCs. The rearrangement joins TRBV9 to TRBJ2-3, with 11 positions matching TRBD2. The CDR3 sequence: CASSSRVAGGADTQYF. Here the CDR3 DNA reads TGTGCCAGCAGCTCCAGGGTAGCGGGGGGGGCAGATACGCAGTATTTT.